These T cell receptor beta chains were read from a single sample in a study of shared clonotypes between healthy human individuals. Generated by immunoSEQ multiplex PCR, the TCRdb table keeps only in-frame clones and is missing some. The data show hundreds of thousands of clones, 90% to 95% seen once. Sequenced sample: naive CD8+ T cells sorted from blood. These receptors were obtained from a man aged 30 to 39 in good health. The CDR3 runs from the conserved cysteine through the conserved F or W. D genes are given only for firm matches. Clone size appears in some rows only: once, few, many, or a class for an expanded clone.

J,V,size,length,D,CDR3,DNA
TRBJ2-2,TRBV4-1,NA,17,TRBD2,CASSQAPGLSNTGELFF,TGCGCCAGCAGCCAGGCCCCGGGACTATCGAACACCGGGGAGCTGTTTTTT
TRBJ2-7,TRBV14,NA,13,NA,CASAYRRSYEQYF,TGTGCCAGCGCGTACAGGAGAAGCTACGAGCAGTACTTC
TRBJ1-1,TRBV28,few,16,TRBD1,CASSLDPGQGATEAFF,TGTGCCAGCAGCCTCGATCCGGGACAGGGGGCGACTGAAGCTTTCTTT
TRBJ2-7,TRBV5-4,NA,12,NA,CAIHNSGYEQYF,TGTGCCATCCACAATAGCGGCTACGAGCAGTACTTC
TRBJ2-1,TRBV6-1,NA,12,NA,CATGGTYNEQFF,TGTGCCACCGGAGGGACATACAATGAGCAGTTCTTC
TRBJ1-2,TRBV6-5,NA,15,NA,CASSYSIDGDNGYTF,TGTGCCAGCAGTTACTCGATTGACGGGGATAATGGCTACACCTTC
TRBJ2-5,TRBV11-3,once,14,TRBD1,CASSPRDRDETQYF,TGTGCCAGCAGCCCTCGGGACAGGGATGAGACCCAGTACTTC
TRBJ2-3,TRBV27,NA,12,NA,CASSPNSDTQYF,TGTGCCAGCAGTCCAAATTCAGATACGCAGTATTTT
TRBJ2-4,TRBV5-1,NA,15,TRBD1,CASSPEWDSKNIQYF,TGCGCCAGCAGCCCCGAGTGGGACAGCAAAAACATTCAGTACTTC
TRBJ2-1,TRBV6-4,NA,14,TRBD2,CASSGAGPTNEQFF,TGTGCCAGCAGTGGAGCGGGACCAACAAATGAGCAGTTCTTC
TRBJ2-5,TRBV9,NA,15,TRBD1,CASSVTGGFQETQYF,TGTGCCAGCAGCGTGACAGGGGGCTTCCAAGAGACCCAGTACTTC
TRBJ1-2,TRBV4-1,NA,14,TRBD1,CASSPGQGLYGYTF,TGCGCCAGCAGCCCGGGACAGGGTCTTTATGGCTACACCTTC
TRBJ2-5,TRBV25-1,NA,13,TRBD1,CASRQGQQETQYF,TGTGCCAGCAGACAGGGGCAACAAGAGACCCAGTACTTC
TRBJ1-5,TRBV7-9,NA,15,NA,CASSTSLYSNQPQHF,TGTGCCAGCAGTACTAGCTTGTATAGCAATCAGCCCCAGCATTTT
TRBJ2-5,TRBV2,NA,15,NA,CASRRGRFSQETQYF,TGTGCCAGCCGGAGAGGACGGTTTTCTCAAGAGACCCAGTACTTC
TRBJ2-2,TRBV18,NA,16,NA,CASSPPGRAGTGELFF,TGTGCCAGCTCACCACCCGGAAGGGCCGGGACCGGGGAGCTGTTTTTT
TRBJ2-4,TRBV7-9,NA,14,NA,CASSLVSAKNIQYF,TGTGCCAGCAGCTTAGTAAGTGCCAAAAACATTCAGTACTTC
TRBJ1-1,TRBV7-2,once,16,NA,CASSLVRVRGNTEAFF,TGTGCCAGCAGCTTAGTAAGGGTTCGGGGGAACACTGAAGCTTTCTTT
TRBJ2-5,TRBV6-5,NA,11,NA,CASSEQETQYF,TGTGCCAGCAGTGAACAAGAGACCCAGTACTTC
TRBJ2-1,TRBV29-1,NA,10,NA,CSALEHEQFF,TGCAGCGCCCTAGAGCATGAGCAGTTCTTC
TRBJ2-7,TRBV5-8,NA,15,NA,CASSLDPAVSYEQYF,TGTGCCAGCAGCTTGGATCCTGCTGTCTCCTACGAGCAGTACTTC
TRBJ2-3,TRBV27,NA,12,NA,CASSQRTDTQYF,TGTGCCAGCAGTCAGAGGACAGATACGCAGTATTTT
TRBJ2-1,TRBV5-1,NA,15,TRBD2,CASSFTSGYYNEQFF,TGCGCCAGCAGCTTTACTAGCGGGTACTACAATGAGCAGTTCTTC
TRBJ2-7,TRBV28,NA,20,TRBD1,CASSNGSDRTSWRLRYEQYF,TGTGCCAGCAGTAACGGCTCGGACAGGACTTCTTGGAGATTACGCTACGAGCAGTACTTC
TRBJ2-3,TRBV2,NA,16,NA,CASSETAGAWTDTQYF,TGTGCCAGCAGTGAAACGGCGGGGGCTTGGACAGATACGCAGTATTTT
TRBJ2-7,TRBV2,once,15,TRBD2,CASSQTSGHSYEQYF,TGTGCCAGCAGTCAAACTAGCGGGCACTCCTACGAGCAGTACTTC
TRBJ2-7,TRBV7-9,NA,16,TRBD1,CASSLGPGGFSYEQYF,TGTGCCAGCAGCTTAGGCCCAGGGGGATTCTCCTACGAGCAGTACTTC
TRBJ2-7,TRBV27,NA,14,TRBD1,CASSLRQGAYEQYF,TGTGCCAGCAGTTTACGACAGGGGGCGTACGAGCAGTACTTC
TRBJ1-2,TRBV19,once,12,NA,CASNIGNYGYTF,TGTGCCAGTAATATAGGAAACTATGGCTACACCTTC
TRBJ1-5,TRBV30,few,11,NA,CAWSEGGPQHF,TGTGCCTGGAGCGAAGGTGGGCCCCAGCATTTT
TRBJ2-7,TRBV11-2,once,14,NA,CASSFFNTEAEQYF,TGTGCCAGCAGCTTTTTCAATACCGAGGCCGAGCAGTACTTC
TRBJ2-7,TRBV27,NA,11,NA,CASSRRGEQYF,TGTGCCAGCAGCCGCCGGGGGGAGCAGTACTTC
TRBJ1-1,TRBV9,NA,14,NA,CASSGWDVGTEAFF,TGTGCCAGCAGCGGGTGGGATGTTGGAACTGAAGCTTTCTTT
TRBJ1-4,TRBV27,NA,15,TRBD1,CASSPLGQVNEKLFF,TGTGCCAGCAGTCCCCTAGGACAGGTTAATGAAAAACTGTTTTTT
TRBJ2-7,TRBV5-6,NA,14,TRBD2,CASSRGGVSYEQYF,TGTGCCAGCAGCCGCGGGGGGGTATCCTACGAGCAGTACTTC
TRBJ2-1,TRBV5-1,NA,15,TRBD2,CASSKGLAGEWWQFF,TGCGCCAGCAGCAAGGGACTAGCGGGAGAGTGGTGGCAGTTCTTC
TRBJ1-2,TRBV13,few,12,NA,CASTATNYGYTF,TGTGCCAGCACGGCGACCAACTATGGCTACACCTTC
TRBJ2-3,TRBV7-2,NA,15,TRBD2,CASSWTSGNLDTQYF,TGTGCCAGCAGCTGGACTAGCGGGAACTTAGATACGCAGTATTTT
TRBJ2-5,TRBV6-1,NA,15,TRBD1,CASRKGTGEVETQYF,TGTGCCAGCAGAAAAGGGACAGGGGAGGTAGAGACCCAGTACTTC
TRBJ2-7,TRBV11-2,NA,14,NA,CASSPGDGPYEQYF,TGTGCCAGCAGCCCTGGGGACGGACCCTACGAGCAGTACTTC
TRBJ2-1,TRBV19,NA,15,NA,CASSMPHRGYDEQFF,TGTGCCAGTAGTATGCCCCATCGGGGGTACGATGAGCAGTTCTTC
TRBJ2-7,TRBV19,NA,14,TRBD1,CASSITGVSYEQYF,TGTGCCAGTAGTATCACAGGGGTCTCCTACGAGCAGTACTTC
TRBJ2-2,TRBV13,NA,14,TRBD1,CASSFTGGAGELFF,TGTGCCAGCAGCTTCACAGGGGGTGCCGGGGAGCTGTTTTTT
TRBJ2-7,TRBV7-2,NA,13,NA,CASSLAYIDEQYF,TGTGCCAGCAGCTTAGCTTACATCGACGAGCAGTACTTC
TRBJ2-1,TRBV27,NA,16,NA,CASSPGGAGLYNEQFF,TGTGCCAGCTCTCCCGGTGGAGCGGGCTTATACAATGAGCAGTTCTTC
TRBJ2-6,TRBV19,NA,13,NA,CASTPTGANVLTF,TGTGCCAGTACCCCCACTGGGGCCAACGTCCTGACTTTC
TRBJ1-1,TRBV7-9,NA,12,NA,CASSFGNTEAFF,TGTGCCAGCAGCTTTGGCAACACTGAAGCTTTCTTT
TRBJ1-5,TRBV28,NA,16,NA,CASSQVSGAGNQPQHF,TGTGCCAGCAGCCAGGTGTCAGGGGCAGGAAATCAGCCCCAGCATTTT
TRBJ1-3,TRBV4-1,NA,14,NA,CASSLGGGLNTIYF,TGCGCCAGCAGCCTCGGGGGGGGACTAAACACCATATATTTT